These 17 T cell receptor beta chains were sequenced from one sample in a study of CD8 T cells in ankylosing spondylitis. TCRdb processed the 5' RACE reads anew with MiXCR; each CDR3 protein has one entry. The repertoire holds about 360,000 distinct CDR3 sequences, 20% to 25% seen once, with under 15% in the top ten. The specimen sequenced was blood, either unsorted or a sorted T cell fraction (not recorded which). All receptors derive from a male donor with ankylosing spondylitis or in good health (not recorded which).

This chain connects TRBV20-1 to TRBJ1-1; D may be TRBD1 (5 bases). V was pared by 4 bases and J by 6 bases, with 12 bases between. Germline V gene data show CDR1 as DFQATT and CDR2 as SNEGSKA (reference sequence). The CDR3 extends over 12 amino acids. The CDR3 here is CSAKGQGAEAFF. The CDR3, as DNA: TGCAGTGCTAAGGGGCAGGGAGCTGAAGCTTTCTTT.

V and J are TRBV28 and TRBJ2-7; 8 nucleotides agree with TRBD1. Germline CDR1 reads MDHEN; CDR2 reads SYDVKM. V was pared by 2 bases and J by 3 bases, with 6 bases of the junction left unmatched. This CDR3 region has 15 residues. For the CDR3, the DNA is TGTGCCAGCAGTTTAGTCGGGACAGGCGACTACGAGCAGTACTTC. It codes for CASSLVGTGDYEQYF.

The gene calls are TRBV7-8 and TRBJ2-7; D possibly matches TRBD1 or TRBD2 (5 bases each). Trimming cost V 0 bases and J 2 bases, with 11 bases left between them. Germline CDR1 SGHVS, CDR2 FQNEAQ. The CDR3 length is 15 residues. The CDR3 DNA reads TGTGCCAGCAGCTTAGCTCGGGACGGCACCTACGAGCAGTACTTC. Translating it yields CASSLARDGTYEQYF.

V gene TRBV5-1 combines with J gene TRBJ2-5; D not certain. Trimming took off 4 bases at V and 5 bases at J, with 6 bases between the two ends. The germline V gene has CDR1 SGHRS and CDR2 YFSETQ. The CDR3 is 11 amino acids. CDR3 protein: CASSGVETQYF. CDR3 DNA sequence: TGCGCCAGCAGCGGGGTTGAGACCCAGTACTTC.

The rearrangement joins TRBV12-3 or TRBV12-4 to TRBJ2-5; D is perhaps TRBD2 (7 bases). The CDR3 has 14 residues. V was shortened by 2 bases and J by 5 bases, with 12 bases between the two germline ends. This chain's CDR3 is CASSLWGGGETQYF. Here the CDR3 DNA reads TGTGCCAGCAGTTTATGGGGAGGGGGGGAGACCCAGTACTTC.

This clonotype was recorded a few times. V usage is TRBV11-2 and J usage is TRBJ2-3; D remains unclear. CDR1 and CDR2 (germline): SGHAT, FQNNGV. The V end was cut by 5 bases, the J end by 8 bases, with 14 bases between. This CDR3 contains 13 residues. CDR3 sequence: CASSADTEITQYF. CDR3 in DNA: TGTGCCAGCAGCGCAGACACAGAAATTACGCAGTATTTT.

V usage is TRBV10-3 and J usage is TRBJ2-7; TRBD2 matches 8 bases. Per germline, CDR1 ENHRY and CDR2 SYGVKD. With 5 bases clipped from V and 3 bases from J, the junction kept 3 bases outside the gene matches. The CDR3 length is 13 residues. Here the CDR3 reads CAISSGGVYEQYF. For the CDR3, the DNA is TGTGCCATCAGTTCGGGGGGGGTCTACGAGCAGTACTTC.

This sequence joins TRBV30 and TRBJ2-1; TRBD1 matches at 11 bases. Germline V CDR1 and CDR2: GTSNPN, SVGIG (reference sequence). V shed 2 bases, J shed 2 bases, and the junction held 5 bases outside the gene matches. The CDR3 covers 16 residues. CDR3 sequence: CAWSTGTGGTYNEQFF. In nucleotides, the CDR3 is TGTGCCTGGAGTACCGGGACAGGGGGAACCTACAATGAGCAGTTCTTC.

The chain links TRBV12-3 or TRBV12-4 to TRBJ1-4; D gene unclear. V lost 3 bases and J 0 bases, leaving 5 bases between the germline ends. This CDR3 spans 14 amino acids. Here the CDR3 reads CASSLDATNEKLFF. In DNA, the CDR3 is TGTGCCAGCAGTTTGGATGCAACTAATGAAAAACTGTTTTTT.

A few counts support this clonotype. This chain links TRBV27 with TRBJ2-6; D not resolved. Deletions cut 7 bases from V and 3 bases from J, with 13 bases between. The CDR3 covers 15 residues. Germline CDR1 MNHEY, CDR2 SMNVEV (reference sequence). CDR3 sequence reads: CASTTRVFGANVLTF. Here the CDR3 DNA reads TGTGCCAGCACCACAAGGGTTTTTGGGGCCAACGTCCTGACTTTC.

The chain couples TRBV15 to TRBJ2-2; tentative D call: TRBD2 (5 bases). The CDR3 is 15 amino acids. CDR1 LNHNV and CDR2 YYDKDF come from the germline V gene (reference sequence). The germline V and J ends were trimmed by 0 bases and 3 bases, with 8 bases remaining between them. In DNA form, the CDR3 reads TGTGCCACCAGCAGAGATCTGGGAGACACCGGGGAGCTGTTTTTT. Translation gives CATSRDLGDTGELFF.

V usage is TRBV29-1 and J usage is TRBJ2-2; no clear D gene. CDR3 length: 13 amino acids. Trimming took off 6 bases at V and 0 bases at J, with 8 bases between the two ends. Germline assignment: CDR1 SQVTM and CDR2 ANQGSEA. In nucleotides, the CDR3 is TGCAGCGTCTCCAGGACGAACACCGGGGAGCTGTTTTTT. Residues: CSVSRTNTGELFF.

This clonotype has only a few counts. This chain links TRBV12-3 or TRBV12-4 with TRBJ2-1, with TRBD2 as a possible D gene (6 bases). The CDR3 totals 13 residues. V was trimmed by 7 bases and J by 4 bases, leaving 11 bases between them. Written as DNA, the CDR3 is TGTGCCAGCACCATGGGGGGTTACAATGAGCAGTTCTTC. Encoded protein: CASTMGGYNEQFF.

This clonotype was observed a handful of times. This chain uses TRBV4-1 with TRBJ2-1, with a tentative D call TRBD1 (6 bases). The germline V gene has CDR1 MGHRA and CDR2 YSYEKL. The CDR3 is made up of 16 amino acids. Between the trimmed V and J ends, which lost 1 base and 7 bases, there was a span of 17 bases. The CDR3 is CASSQGETGPWNEQFF. The CDR3, as DNA: TGCGCCAGCAGCCAAGGCGAAACAGGGCCGTGGAATGAGCAGTTCTTC.

V gene TRBV20-1 combines with J gene TRBJ2-7, with D possibly TRBD1 on 5 matching bases. The CDR3 covers 13 residues. The germline V gene has CDR1 DFQATT and CDR2 SNEGSKA (reference sequence). Trimming took 3 bases from V and 2 from J, leaving 11 bases between them. The CDR3 DNA is TGCAGTGCTAGTCGGGCCAGGGCCTACGAGCAGTACTTC. Translating gives CSASRARAYEQYF.

J is TRBJ2-7 and V is TRBV11-2, with D tentatively TRBD2 (5 bases). The CDR3 covers 13 residues. V gave up 4 bases and J gave up 5 bases, with 12 bases separating them. Looked up from germline, CDR1 is SGHAT and CDR2 is FQNNGV. For the CDR3, the DNA is TGTGCCAGCAGCTCGATCCCGCGGGACGAGCAGTACTTC. Translating gives CASSSIPRDEQYF.

The chain links TRBV7-9 to TRBJ2-7; no clear D gene. Trimming removed 5 bases from V and 2 bases from J, with 13 bases in between. Per germline, CDR1 SEHNR and CDR2 FQNEAQ (reference sequence). This CDR3 is built from 14 residues. The CDR3 coding sequence is TGTGCCAGCAGCCCCCTTGGGCCGACCTACGAGCAGTACTTC. Amino acids: CASSPLGPTYEQYF.